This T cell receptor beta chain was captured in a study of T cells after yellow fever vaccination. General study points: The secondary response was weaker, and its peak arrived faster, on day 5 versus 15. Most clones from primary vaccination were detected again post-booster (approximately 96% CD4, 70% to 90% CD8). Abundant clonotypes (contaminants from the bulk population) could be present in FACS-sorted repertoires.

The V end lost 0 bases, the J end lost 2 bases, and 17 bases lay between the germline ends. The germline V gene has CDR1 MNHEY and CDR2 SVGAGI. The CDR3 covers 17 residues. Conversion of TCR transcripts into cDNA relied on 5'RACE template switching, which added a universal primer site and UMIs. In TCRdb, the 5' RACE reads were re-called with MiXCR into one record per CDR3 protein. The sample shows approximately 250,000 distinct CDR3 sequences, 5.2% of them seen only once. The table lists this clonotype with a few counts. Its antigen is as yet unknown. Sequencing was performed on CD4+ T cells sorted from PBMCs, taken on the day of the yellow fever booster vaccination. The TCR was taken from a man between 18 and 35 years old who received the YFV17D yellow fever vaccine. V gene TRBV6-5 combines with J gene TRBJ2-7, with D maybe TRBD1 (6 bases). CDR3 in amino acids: CASSYSGAFGGPYEQYF. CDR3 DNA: TGTGCCAGCAGTTACTCTGGGGCTTTTGGGGGCCCCTACGAGCAGTACTTC.